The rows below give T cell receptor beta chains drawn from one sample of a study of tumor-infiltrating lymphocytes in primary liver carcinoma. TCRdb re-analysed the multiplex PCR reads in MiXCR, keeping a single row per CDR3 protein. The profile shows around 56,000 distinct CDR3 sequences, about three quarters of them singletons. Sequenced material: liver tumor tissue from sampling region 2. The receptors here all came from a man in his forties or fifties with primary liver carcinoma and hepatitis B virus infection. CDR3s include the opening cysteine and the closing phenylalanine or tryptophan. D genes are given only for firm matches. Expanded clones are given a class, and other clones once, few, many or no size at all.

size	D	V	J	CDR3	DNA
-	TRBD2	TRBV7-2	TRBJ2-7	CASSPSGSPYEQYF	TGTGCCAGCAGCCCTAGCGGGAGTCCCTACGAGCAGTACTTC
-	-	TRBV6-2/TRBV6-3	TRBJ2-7	CASSYSVYERYF	TGTGCCAGCAGTTACTCCGTCTACGAGCGGTACTTC
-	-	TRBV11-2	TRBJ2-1	CASTQLGQDSEQFF	TGTGCCAGCACCCAGTTGGGGCAGGACAGTGAGCAGTTCTTC
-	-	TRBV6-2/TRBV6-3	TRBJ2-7	CACSYSMSEQYF	TGTGCATGCAGTTACAGTATGAGCGAGCAGTACTTC
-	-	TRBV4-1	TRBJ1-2	CASSQDSDPFHGYAF	TGCGCCAGCAGCCAAGATTCGGACCCTTTCCACGGCTACGCCTTC
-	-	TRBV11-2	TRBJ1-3	CASSFFEGTGNTIYF	TGTGCCAGCAGCTTTTTTGAGGGGACTGGAAACACCATATATTTT
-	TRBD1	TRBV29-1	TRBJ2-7	CSVGPGTDYEQYF	TGCAGCGTTGGACCCGGGACAGACTACGAGCAGTACTTC
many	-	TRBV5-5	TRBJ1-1	CASSLYYREAEAFF	TGTGCCAGCAGCTTGTACTACAGGGAGGCTGAAGCTTTCTTT
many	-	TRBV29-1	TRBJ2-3	CSVATAQGDTQYF	TGCAGCGTTGCAACAGCCCAAGGAGATACGCAGTATTTT
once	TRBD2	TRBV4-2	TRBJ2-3	CASSQVALPAGVTDTQYF	TGTGCCAGCAGCCAAGTGGCGCTCCCAGCGGGAGTGACAGATACGCAGTATTTT
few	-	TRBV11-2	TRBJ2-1	CASSLYRLASEQFF	TGTGCCAGCAGCTTATACAGGCTGGCTAGTGAGCAGTTCTTC
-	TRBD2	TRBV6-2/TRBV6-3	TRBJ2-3	CASGSEREPDTQYF	TGTGCCAGCGGCTCCGAGCGGGAGCCAGATACGCAGTATTTT
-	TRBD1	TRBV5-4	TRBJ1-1	CASCLTGSKNTEALF	TGTGCCAGCTGCTTGACAGGGTCAAAGAACACTGAAGCTCTCTTT
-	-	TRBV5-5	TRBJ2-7	CTSSLEGSLGGAGYKQYF	TGTACCAGCAGCTTGGAGGGCAGTCTAGGGGGCGCCGGGTACAAGCAGTACTTC
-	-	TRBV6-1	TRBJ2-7	CASNRTGGVFTYEQYF	TGTGCCAGCAATCGGACTGGCGGCGTCTTTACCTACGAGCAGTACTTC
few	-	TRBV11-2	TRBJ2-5	CASGLESSGPGETQYF	TGTGCCAGCGGCTTAGAGAGTAGCGGCCCGGGGGAGACCCAGTACTTC
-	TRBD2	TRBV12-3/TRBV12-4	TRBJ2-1	CASSVRGVAGVVDEQFF	TGTGCCAGCAGTGTACGAGGGGTTGCGGGAGTGGTCGATGAGCAGTTCTTC
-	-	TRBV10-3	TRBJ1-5	CVISEYEGDQPRHF	TGTGTCATTAGTGAGTATGAGGGCGATCAGCCCAGGCATTTT
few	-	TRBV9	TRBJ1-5	CASSARDTTSAQHF	TGTGCCAGCAGCGCGAGGGACACGACTTCAGCCCAGCATTTT
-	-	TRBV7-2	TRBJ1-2	CASSRPGLGYGYTF	TGTGCCAGCAGCCGTCCGGGACTAGGCTATGGCTACACCTTC
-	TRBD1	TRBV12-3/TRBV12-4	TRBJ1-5	CTISTTPGQGNQLQHF	TGTACCATCAGTACAACTCCGGGACAGGGCAATCAGCTCCAGCATTTT
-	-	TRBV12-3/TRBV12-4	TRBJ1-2	CASTDGVNCGYTF	TGTGCCAGCACCGACGGGGTTAACTGTGGTTACACCTTC
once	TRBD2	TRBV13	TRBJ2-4	CASTVGTSDVDKNIKYF	TGTGCCAGTACCGTCGGGACTAGCGACGTGGACAAAAACATTAAGTACTTC
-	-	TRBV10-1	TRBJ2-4	CAGSESGGGHIQYF	TGCGCCGGCAGTGAGTCGGGAGGGGGCCACATTCAGTACTTC
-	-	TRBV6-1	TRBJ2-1	CANSALSENYNEQFF	TGTGCCAACAGTGCGTTGTCGGAGAACTACAATGAGCAGTTCTTC
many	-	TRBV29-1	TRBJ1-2	CSVAGQNYGYTF	TGCAGCGTTGCGGGGCAGAACTATGGCTACACCTTC
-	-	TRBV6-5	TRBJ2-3	CTSSHDISLKDTQYF	TGTACCAGCAGTCACGATATCAGTCTCAAAGATACGCAGTATTTT
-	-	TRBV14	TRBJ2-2	CASSHRRTGLTRELFF	TGTGCCAGCAGCCACAGGAGGACGGGACTCACCAGGGAGCTGTTTTTT
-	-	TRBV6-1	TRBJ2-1	CASRVGIGGYNERFF	TGTGCCAGCAGAGTCGGGATAGGGGGTTACAATGAGCGGTTCTTC
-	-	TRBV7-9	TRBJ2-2	CANSLEGSTGELFF	TGTGCCAACAGCTTAGAGGGGAGCACCGGGGAGCTGTTTTTT
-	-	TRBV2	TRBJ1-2	CASRRLILGFGHTF	TGTGCCAGCAGGAGACTGATACTGGGGTTTGGCCACACCTTC
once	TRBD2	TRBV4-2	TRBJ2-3	CASSQVALLAVATDAQYF	TGTGCCAGTAGCCAAGTGGCGCTTCTAGCGGTAGCGACAGATGCGCAGTATTTT